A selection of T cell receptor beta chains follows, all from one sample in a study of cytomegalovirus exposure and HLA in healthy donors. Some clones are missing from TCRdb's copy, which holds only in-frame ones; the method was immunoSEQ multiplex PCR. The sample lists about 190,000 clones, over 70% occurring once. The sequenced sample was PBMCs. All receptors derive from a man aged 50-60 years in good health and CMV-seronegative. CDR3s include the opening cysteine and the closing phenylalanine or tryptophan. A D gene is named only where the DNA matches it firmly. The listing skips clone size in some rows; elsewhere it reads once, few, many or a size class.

CDR3 DNA: TGTGCCAGCAGCCAGGGGACAGGGCCCTACGAGCAGTACTTC
CDR3 protein: CASSQGTGPYEQYF
D gene: TRBD1
J gene: TRBJ2-7
CDR3 length: 14
V gene: TRBV6-5
clone size: -

CDR3 DNA: TGTGCCAGTAGTATACTTCCGGGACAGGGGTTTAGCTATGGCTACACCTTC
CDR3 protein: CASSILPGQGFSYGYTF
D gene: TRBD1
J gene: TRBJ1-2
CDR3 length: 17
V gene: TRBV19
clone size: -

CDR3 DNA: TGTGCCAGCAGTCTTATTGGACAGGGTCTTTACGAGCAGTACTTC
CDR3 protein: CASSLIGQGLYEQYF
D gene: TRBD1
J gene: TRBJ2-7
CDR3 length: 15
V gene: TRBV5-6
clone size: -

CDR3 DNA: TGTGCCAGCAGCTCTAGATGGGGCTCTGTGGGCTACACCTTC
CDR3 protein: CASSSRWGSVGYTF
D gene: -
J gene: TRBJ1-2
CDR3 length: 14
V gene: TRBV7-9
clone size: -

CDR3 DNA: TGTGCCAGCAGCCTCGGACAGAAAGAGACCCAGTACTTC
CDR3 protein: CASSLGQKETQYF
D gene: -
J gene: TRBJ2-5
CDR3 length: 13
V gene: TRBV7-2
clone size: -

CDR3 DNA: TGCAGCGTCCGGGACACATCCTACGAGCAGTACTTC
CDR3 protein: CSVRDTSYEQYF
D gene: -
J gene: TRBJ2-7
CDR3 length: 12
V gene: TRBV29-1
clone size: once

CDR3 DNA: TGTGCCAGCAGCTCCACAGGGTCCTACACTGAAGCTTTCTTT
CDR3 protein: CASSSTGSYTEAFF
D gene: -
J gene: TRBJ1-1
CDR3 length: 14
V gene: TRBV7-9
clone size: -

CDR3 DNA: TGTGCCAGCAGCTTGGAGGGACAGGGGGAAAACGAGCAGTACTTC
CDR3 protein: CASSLEGQGENEQYF
D gene: TRBD1
J gene: TRBJ2-7
CDR3 length: 15
V gene: TRBV5-8
clone size: -

CDR3 DNA: TGTGCCAGCAGCCCCATCGGGCGTGGAGGGTATGGCTACACCTTC
CDR3 protein: CASSPIGRGGYGYTF
D gene: -
J gene: TRBJ1-2
CDR3 length: 15
V gene: TRBV14
clone size: -

CDR3 DNA: TGTGCTAGTGGTTTAGGACACGAGAATTCACCCCTCCACTTT
CDR3 protein: CASGLGHENSPLHF
D gene: -
J gene: TRBJ1-6
CDR3 length: 14
V gene: TRBV12-5
clone size: -

CDR3 DNA: TGTGCCAGCAGCTTGAGGACAGGGGGAAACACCATATATTTT
CDR3 protein: CASSLRTGGNTIYF
D gene: TRBD1
J gene: TRBJ1-3
CDR3 length: 14
V gene: TRBV5-8
clone size: -

CDR3 DNA: TGTGCCAGCTCACCACGGTCCTCGGCCGGGGGGAATGAGCAGTTCTTC
CDR3 protein: CASSPRSSAGGNEQFF
D gene: TRBD2
J gene: TRBJ2-1
CDR3 length: 16
V gene: TRBV18
clone size: -

CDR3 DNA: TGTGCCAGCAGCTTCGAGGGGGGGCCCACCGGGGAGCTGTTTTTT
CDR3 protein: CASSFEGGPTGELFF
D gene: -
J gene: TRBJ2-2
CDR3 length: 15
V gene: TRBV7-9
clone size: -

CDR3 DNA: TGTGCCAGTAGTACCCTTTCCGGGGAGGCAAATGACATGAACACTGAAGCTTTCTTT
CDR3 protein: CASSTLSGEANDMNTEAFF
D gene: -
J gene: TRBJ1-1
CDR3 length: 19
V gene: TRBV19
clone size: -

CDR3 DNA: TGTGCCAGCAGTGAACAAACAGCTGCTGGAAACACCATATATTTT
CDR3 protein: CASSEQTAAGNTIYF
D gene: -
J gene: TRBJ1-3
CDR3 length: 15
V gene: TRBV6-1
clone size: -

CDR3 DNA: TGCGCCAGCAGCACCGGACAGGATGGAGGCTATGGCTACACCTTC
CDR3 protein: CASSTGQDGGYGYTF
D gene: TRBD1
J gene: TRBJ1-2
CDR3 length: 15
V gene: TRBV5-1
clone size: -

CDR3 DNA: TGTGCCAGCAGCACCGACAGCAGCAATCAGCCCCAGCATTTT
CDR3 protein: CASSTDSSNQPQHF
D gene: -
J gene: TRBJ1-5
CDR3 length: 14
V gene: TRBV6-5
clone size: -

CDR3 DNA: TGCGCCAGCAGACTTTTCGCGGGGCAGGGTAGCACCGGGGAGCTGTTTTTT
CDR3 protein: CASRLFAGQGSTGELFF
D gene: -
J gene: TRBJ2-2
CDR3 length: 17
V gene: TRBV5-1
clone size: few

CDR3 DNA: TGTGCCAGCTCACCCCTGACAGGGTCCGGCTATGGCTACACCTTC
CDR3 protein: CASSPLTGSGYGYTF
D gene: TRBD1
J gene: TRBJ1-2
CDR3 length: 15
V gene: TRBV18
clone size: -

CDR3 DNA: TGTGCCACCAGCCCCCGACAGGGGATCAATGAAAAACTGTTTTTT
CDR3 protein: CATSPRQGINEKLFF
D gene: TRBD1
J gene: TRBJ1-4
CDR3 length: 15
V gene: TRBV15
clone size: -

CDR3 DNA: TGCAGCGCCCGGACAGGGAGCTCCTACGAGCAGTACTTC
CDR3 protein: CSARTGSSYEQYF
D gene: TRBD1
J gene: TRBJ2-7
CDR3 length: 13
V gene: TRBV29-1
clone size: -

CDR3 DNA: TGTGCCAGCAGTTACATCGGGGTCGATTCACCCCTCCACTTT
CDR3 protein: CASSYIGVDSPLHF
D gene: -
J gene: TRBJ1-6
CDR3 length: 14
V gene: TRBV6-5
clone size: once